This TCR beta chain was found in a study of blood T cell repertoires in COVID-19. The wider study: The United States, Italy and Spain were the sources of the acute and convalescent COVID-19 samples. Sample material is recorded as cDNA or gDNA derived from T cells, B-cell-depleted T cells, or PBMCs.

As originally analysed: Amplification with reference gene primers provided the estimates of nucleated cell counts. Using immunoSEQ multiplex PCR, the repertoire was profiled, and TCRdb retains in-frame clones only, with some absent. V, J and clone size are those of that table, while D and trimming were read from the DNA. This sample has about 220,000 clones, with 75% to 90% found just once. Germline CDR1 LGHNA, CDR2 YSLEER. Trimming stripped 1 base from V and 4 bases from J, with 10 bases between. This CDR3 spans 14 amino acids. The chain carries TRBV4-3 and TRBJ1-2; D possibly corresponds to TRBD1 (5 bases). This TCR came from a human donor in a cohort sampled during active COVID-19. The sample taken for sequencing was peripheral blood. CDR3 in DNA: TGCGCCAGCAGCCAAGCCAGCGGGGGCTATGGCTACACCTTC. Translated, it gives CASSQASGGYGYTF.